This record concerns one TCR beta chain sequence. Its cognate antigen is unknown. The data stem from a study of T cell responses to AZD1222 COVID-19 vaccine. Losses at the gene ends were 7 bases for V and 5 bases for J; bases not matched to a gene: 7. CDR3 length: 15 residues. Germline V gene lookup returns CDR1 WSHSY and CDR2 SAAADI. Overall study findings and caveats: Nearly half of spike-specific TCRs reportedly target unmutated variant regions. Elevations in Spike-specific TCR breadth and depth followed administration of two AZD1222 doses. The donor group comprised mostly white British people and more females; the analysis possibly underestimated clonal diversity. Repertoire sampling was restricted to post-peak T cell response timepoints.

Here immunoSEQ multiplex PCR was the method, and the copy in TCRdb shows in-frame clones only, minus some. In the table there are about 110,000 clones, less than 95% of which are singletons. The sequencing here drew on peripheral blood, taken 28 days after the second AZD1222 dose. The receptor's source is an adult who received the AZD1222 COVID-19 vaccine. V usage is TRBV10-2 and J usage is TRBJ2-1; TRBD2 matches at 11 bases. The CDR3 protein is CASTRGSGGDNEQFF. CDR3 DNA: TGCGCCAGCACCAGGGGTAGCGGGGGGGACAATGAGCAGTTCTTC.